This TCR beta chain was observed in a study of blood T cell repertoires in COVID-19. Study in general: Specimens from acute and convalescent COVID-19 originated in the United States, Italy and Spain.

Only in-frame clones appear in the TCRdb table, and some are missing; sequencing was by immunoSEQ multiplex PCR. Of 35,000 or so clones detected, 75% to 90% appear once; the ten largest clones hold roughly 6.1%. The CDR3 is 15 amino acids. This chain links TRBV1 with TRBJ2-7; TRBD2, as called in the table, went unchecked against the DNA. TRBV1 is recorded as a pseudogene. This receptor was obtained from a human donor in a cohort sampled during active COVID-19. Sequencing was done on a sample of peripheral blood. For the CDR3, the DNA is TGCACCAGCAGCCGAGGGGGTACTAGCGGGGACGAGCAGTACTTC. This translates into CTSSRGGTSGDEQYF.